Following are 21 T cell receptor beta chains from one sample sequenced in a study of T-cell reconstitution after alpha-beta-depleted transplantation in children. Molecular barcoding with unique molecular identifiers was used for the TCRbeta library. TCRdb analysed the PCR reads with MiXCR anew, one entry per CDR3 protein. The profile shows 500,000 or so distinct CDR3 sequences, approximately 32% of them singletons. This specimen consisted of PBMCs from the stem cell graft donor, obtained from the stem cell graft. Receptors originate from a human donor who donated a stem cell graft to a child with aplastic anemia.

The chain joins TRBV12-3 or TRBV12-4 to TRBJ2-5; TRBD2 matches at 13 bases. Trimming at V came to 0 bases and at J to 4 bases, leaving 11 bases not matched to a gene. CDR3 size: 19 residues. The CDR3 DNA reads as TGTGCCAGCAGTTTAGCGCTAGGGACTAGCGGGACCTCCGGAGAGACCCAGTACTTC. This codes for CASSLALGTSGTSGETQYF.

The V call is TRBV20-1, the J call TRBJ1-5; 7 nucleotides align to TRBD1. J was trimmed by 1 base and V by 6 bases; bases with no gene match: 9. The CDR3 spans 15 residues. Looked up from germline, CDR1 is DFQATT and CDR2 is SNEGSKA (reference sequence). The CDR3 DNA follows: TGCAGTGCCCCTGCTCGGGGACAGAGCAATCAGCCCCAGCATTTT. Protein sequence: CSAPARGQSNQPQHF.

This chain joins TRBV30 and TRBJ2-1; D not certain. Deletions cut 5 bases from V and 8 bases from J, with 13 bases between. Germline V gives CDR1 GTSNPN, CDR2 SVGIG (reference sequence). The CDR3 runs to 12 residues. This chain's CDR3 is CAWLQNGDEQFF. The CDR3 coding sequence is TGTGCCTGGCTTCAGAACGGCGATGAGCAGTTCTTC.

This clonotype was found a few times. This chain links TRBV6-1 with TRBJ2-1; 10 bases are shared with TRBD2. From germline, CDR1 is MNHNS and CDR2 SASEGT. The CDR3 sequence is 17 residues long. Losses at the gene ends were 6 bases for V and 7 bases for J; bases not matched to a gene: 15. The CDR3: CASRDAGSGRAGNEQFF. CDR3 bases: TGTGCCAGCAGGGACGCGGGGAGCGGGAGGGCGGGTAATGAGCAGTTCTTC.

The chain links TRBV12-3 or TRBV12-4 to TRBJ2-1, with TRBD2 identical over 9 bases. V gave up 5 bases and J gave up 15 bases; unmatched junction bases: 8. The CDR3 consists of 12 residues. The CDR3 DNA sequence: TGTGCCAGCAGTCCTCCGGGACTAGCCTCGTTCTTC. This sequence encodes CASSPPGLASFF.

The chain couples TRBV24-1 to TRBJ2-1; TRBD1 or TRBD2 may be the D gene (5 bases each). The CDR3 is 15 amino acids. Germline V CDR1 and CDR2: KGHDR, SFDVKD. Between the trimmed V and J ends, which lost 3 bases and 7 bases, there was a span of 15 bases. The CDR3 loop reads CATSDPGPDGNEQFF. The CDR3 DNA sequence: TGTGCCACCAGTGATCCGGGGCCCGATGGAAATGAGCAGTTCTTC.

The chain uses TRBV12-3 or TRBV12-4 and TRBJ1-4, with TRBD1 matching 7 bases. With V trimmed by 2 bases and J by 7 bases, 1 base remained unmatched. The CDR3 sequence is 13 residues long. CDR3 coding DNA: TGTGCCAGCAGTTTACAGGGGGTTGAAAAACTGTTTTTT. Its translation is CASSLQGVEKLFF.

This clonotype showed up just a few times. The CDR3 nucleotides read TGTGCCAGCAGTGATCTTGGGACAGGGACCCGAGATACGCAGTATTTT. This gives the protein CASSDLGTGTRDTQYF. The rearrangement joins TRBV25-1 to TRBJ2-3; TRBD1 aligns across 9 bases. The CDR3 has 16 amino acids. Per the germline V gene, CDR1 is MGHDK and CDR2 is SYGVNS. J lost 5 bases, V lost 3 bases, and 9 bases had no gene match.

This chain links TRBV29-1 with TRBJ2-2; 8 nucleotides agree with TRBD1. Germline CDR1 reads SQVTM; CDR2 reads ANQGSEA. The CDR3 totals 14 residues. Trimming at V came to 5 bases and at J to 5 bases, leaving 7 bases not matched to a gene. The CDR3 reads CSVRRQGRTGELFF. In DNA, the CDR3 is TGCAGCGTTAGGCGACAGGGGAGGACCGGGGAGCTGTTTTTT.

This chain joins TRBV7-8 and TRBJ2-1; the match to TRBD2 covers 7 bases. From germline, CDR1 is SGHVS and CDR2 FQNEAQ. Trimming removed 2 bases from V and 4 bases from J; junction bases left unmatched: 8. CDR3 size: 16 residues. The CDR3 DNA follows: TGTGCCAGCAGCTTACGGTCTAGCGGAATTTACAATGAGCAGTTCTTC. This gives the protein CASSLRSSGIYNEQFF.

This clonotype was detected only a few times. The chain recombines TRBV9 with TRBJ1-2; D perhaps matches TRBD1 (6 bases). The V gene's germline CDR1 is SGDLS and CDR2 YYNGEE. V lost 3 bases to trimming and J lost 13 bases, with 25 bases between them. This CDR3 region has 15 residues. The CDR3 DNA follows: TGTGCCAGCAGCGGACCGGACAGCTCACTCAAGGTGGGCACCTTC. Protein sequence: CASSGPDSSLKVGTF.

The CDR3 reads CASSRTVNRLMNTEAFF. The CDR3 DNA reads TGTGCCAGCAGCCGAACCGTAAATAGACTCATGAACACTGAAGCTTTCTTT. The gene calls are TRBV16 and TRBJ1-1, with D hard to call. CDR3 size: 17 residues. Trimming cost V 4 bases and J 0 bases, with 18 bases left between them. CDR1 and CDR2 (germline): KGHSY, FQNENV.

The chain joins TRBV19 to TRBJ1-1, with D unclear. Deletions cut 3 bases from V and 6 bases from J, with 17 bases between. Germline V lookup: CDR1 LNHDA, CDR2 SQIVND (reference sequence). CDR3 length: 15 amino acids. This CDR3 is CASSISRNYAAEAFF. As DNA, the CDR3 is TGTGCCAGTAGTATCTCCAGAAATTACGCGGCTGAAGCTTTCTTT. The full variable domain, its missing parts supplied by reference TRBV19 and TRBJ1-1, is DGGITQSPKYLFRKEGQNVTLSCEQNLNHDAMYWYRQDPGQGLRLIYYSQIVNDFQKGDIAEGYSVSREKKESFPLTVTSAQKNPTAFYLCASSISRNYAAEAFFGQGTRLTVV.

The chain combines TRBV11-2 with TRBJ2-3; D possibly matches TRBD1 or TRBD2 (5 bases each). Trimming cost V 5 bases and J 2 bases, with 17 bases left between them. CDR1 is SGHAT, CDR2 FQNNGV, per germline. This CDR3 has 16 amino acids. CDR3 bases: TGTGCCAGCAGCGGCCCGTACGTGGGGGACACAGATACGCAGTATTTT. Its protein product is CASSGPYVGDTDTQYF.

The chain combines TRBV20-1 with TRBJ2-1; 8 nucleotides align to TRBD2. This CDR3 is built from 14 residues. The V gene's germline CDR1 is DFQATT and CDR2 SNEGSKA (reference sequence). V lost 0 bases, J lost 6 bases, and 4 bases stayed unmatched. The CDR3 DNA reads TGCAGTGCTAGAGATTCTAGCGGGCTCAATGAGCAGTTCTTC. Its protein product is CSARDSSGLNEQFF.

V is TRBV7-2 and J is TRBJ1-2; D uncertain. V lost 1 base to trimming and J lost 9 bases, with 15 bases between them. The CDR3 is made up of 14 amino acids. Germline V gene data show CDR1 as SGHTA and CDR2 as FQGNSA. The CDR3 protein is CASSLGGQLLRYTF. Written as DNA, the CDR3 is TGTGCCAGCAGCTTAGGAGGTCAGCTATTACGCTACACCTTC.

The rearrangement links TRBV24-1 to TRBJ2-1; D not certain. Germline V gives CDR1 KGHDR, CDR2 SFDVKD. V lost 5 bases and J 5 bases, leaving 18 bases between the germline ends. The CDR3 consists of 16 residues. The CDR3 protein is CATSGAFPPAHNEQFF. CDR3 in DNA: TGTGCCACCAGTGGTGCCTTCCCCCCGGCCCACAATGAGCAGTTCTTC.

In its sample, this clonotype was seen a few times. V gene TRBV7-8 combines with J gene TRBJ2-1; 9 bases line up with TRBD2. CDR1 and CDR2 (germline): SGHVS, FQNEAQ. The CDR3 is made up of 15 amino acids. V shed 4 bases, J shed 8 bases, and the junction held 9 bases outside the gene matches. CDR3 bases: TGTGCCAGCAGCTCCGTTAGCGGGAGAGTCGATGAGCAGTTCTTC. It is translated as CASSSVSGRVDEQFF. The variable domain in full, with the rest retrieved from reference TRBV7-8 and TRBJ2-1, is GAGVSQSPRYKVAKRGQDVALRCDPISGHVSLFWYQQALGQGPEFLTYFQNEAQLDKSGLPSDRFFAERPEGSVSTLKIQRTQQEDSAVYLCASSSVSGRVDEQFFGPGTRLTVL.

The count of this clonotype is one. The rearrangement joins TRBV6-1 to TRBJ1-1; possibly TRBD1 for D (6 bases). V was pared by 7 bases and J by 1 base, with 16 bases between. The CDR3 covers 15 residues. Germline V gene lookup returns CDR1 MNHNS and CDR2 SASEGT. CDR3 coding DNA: TGTGCCAGCACCCCACAGGGAACGGGGAACACTGAAGCTTTCTTT. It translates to CASTPQGTGNTEAFF.

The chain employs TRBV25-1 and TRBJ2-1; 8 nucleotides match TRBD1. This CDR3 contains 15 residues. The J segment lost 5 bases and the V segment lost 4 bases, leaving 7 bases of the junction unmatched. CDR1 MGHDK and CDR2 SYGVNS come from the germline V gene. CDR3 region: CASSGDRGSDNEQFF. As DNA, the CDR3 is TGTGCCAGCAGTGGAGACAGGGGAAGCGACAATGAGCAGTTCTTC.

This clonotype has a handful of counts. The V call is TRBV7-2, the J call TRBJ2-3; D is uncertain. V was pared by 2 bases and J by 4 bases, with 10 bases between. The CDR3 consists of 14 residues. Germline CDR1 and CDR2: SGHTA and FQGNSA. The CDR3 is CASSLPGRPDTQYF. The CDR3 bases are TGTGCCAGCAGCTTACCCGGACGACCAGATACGCAGTATTTT.